This T cell receptor (beta chain) derives from a study of memory B cells and T cells in multiple sclerosis. Study results and caveats: Clone-set sizes differed between compartments, so shared clonotype counts needed normalization.

Germline assignment: CDR1 KGHSH and CDR2 LQKENI. The CDR3 is 17 amino acids. V dropped 2 bases and J dropped 3 bases, with 17 bases sitting between them. On this clone: Its antigen is still unknown.

Sequencing used immunoSEQ multiplex PCR; TCRdb keeps in-frame clones, though not all of them. The sample consists of about 45,000 clones, almost 85% of them appearing once. Stimulus-free culture yielded autoproliferating CFSE-dim and non-proliferating CFSE-high T cells, each sequenced separately. Over 4.5x10^7 CFSE-labeled PBMCs were cultured 7 to 8 days unstimulated, then replicate wells were pooled. CFSE at about 0.5 uM labeled the PBMCs, which were then cultured unstimulated. The receptor was isolated from a human donor with multiple sclerosis. The chain carries TRBV18 and TRBJ1-5, with D possibly TRBD1 on 6 matching bases. Sequencing was performed on PBMCs from blood kept in culture. The CDR3, as DNA: TGTGCCAGCTCACCAGGGGTGGACAGAAGCCTCAATCAGCCCCAGCATTTT. This sequence encodes CASSPGVDRSLNQPQHF.